This entry lists 2 T cell receptor beta chains sequenced from one sample in a study of neurological immune-mediated disorders (dated by TCRdb to between 2018 and 2020). Library method: 5' RACE. The data were produced on an Illumina HiSeq 2500. TCRdb applied fastp at Q25 and MiXCR to the public reads, then kept only in-frame beta chains. CDR3 protein duplicates are merged, each entry listing the most common genes and DNA. The sample table shows around 61,000 distinct CDR3 sequences, and around 5% are seen once. The ten top clones hold 5.6% of the sample. Sequenced: PBMCs. The receptors shown here come from a human donor with multiple sclerosis. The donor label of this sample is uncertain.

This clonotype was picked up many times. The chain links TRBV5-1 to TRBJ1-1; D gene uncertain. V was clipped by 1 base and J by 1 base, with 2 bases between them. The CDR3 runs 12 residues. CDR1 is SGHRS and CDR2 is YFSETQ in the germline V gene. The CDR3 DNA sequence: TGCGCCAGCAGCTTGAGGAACACTGAAGCTTTCTTT. As protein: CASSLRNTEAFF.

This clonotype came up many times. This chain connects TRBV4-1 to TRBJ1-2; unclear D gene. CDR1 is MGHRA, CDR2 YSYEKL, per germline. The CDR3 loop spans 14 amino acids. The ends were cut back, 6 bases at V and 4 bases at J, with 15 bases in the middle. CDR3 sequence: CASSPTEHVYGYTF. CDR3 sequence (DNA): TGCGCCAGCAGTCCCACCGAACATGTCTATGGCTACACCTTC.